These 19 T cell receptor beta chains were all obtained from the same sample, sequenced in a study of T cells after yellow fever vaccination. A single record per CDR3 protein comes from TCRdb applying MiXCR to the 5' RACE reads. The data show approximately 34,000 distinct CDR3 sequences, approximately 10% seen once. The starting material was PBMCs, either bulk or a sorted T-cell subset (CD4+, CD8+, memory, or dextramer-sorted; not recorded which), obtained about 2 weeks after the first yellow fever vaccination. These TCRs come from a young man who received the YFV17D yellow fever vaccine.

This clonotype was seen many times. V usage is TRBV2 and J usage is TRBJ1-1, with a weak D call TRBD1 (5 bases). This CDR3 contains 13 residues. V dropped 10 bases and J dropped 4 bases, with 16 bases sitting between them. Germline values: CDR1 SNHLY, CDR2 FYNNEI. The CDR3 DNA follows: TGTGCCACCACGGGGGAGATTGGCACTGAAGCTTTCTTT. It translates to CATTGEIGTEAFF.

This clonotype has a count of ten or more. V gene TRBV6-5 combines with J gene TRBJ1-6; D possibly corresponds to TRBD1 (5 bases). The CDR3 loop spans 14 amino acids. Germline loops: CDR1 MNHEY, CDR2 SVGAGI. The V gene lost 2 bases and the J gene lost 8 bases, with 10 bases spanning the gap. CDR3 DNA sequence: TGTGCCAGCAGTTACGCAGGGAGGGATTCACCCCTCCACTTT. This sequence encodes CASSYAGRDSPLHF.

This clonotype was seen at least ten times. J is TRBJ1-2 and V is TRBV6-5; D is perhaps TRBD1 (5 bases). There are 16 residues in the CDR3. CDR1 and CDR2 from the germline V gene are MNHEY and SVGAGI. V lost 7 bases to trimming and J lost 2 bases, with 20 bases between them. The DNA of the CDR3 is TGTGCCAGCATCCCGGAGGTGGGGCGCGAAAACTATGGCTACACCTTC. This gives the protein CASIPEVGRENYGYTF.

This clonotype was detected many times. The chain links TRBV11-2 to TRBJ2-1; D possibly corresponds to TRBD2 (7 bases). Germline V gives CDR1 SGHAT, CDR2 FQNNGV. V was cut by 1 base and J by 0 bases, with 13 bases left in between. This CDR3 comprises 17 residues. The CDR3 bases are TGTGCCAGCAGCTTAGGCGGGGGCACCAGCTCCTACAATGAGCAGTTCTTC. Translated: CASSLGGGTSSYNEQFF.

There are many counts of this clonotype. J is TRBJ1-1 and V is TRBV7-2, with D unclear. The CDR3 spans 14 residues. Germline CDR1 reads SGHTA; CDR2 reads FQGNSA. The V end lost 2 bases, the J end lost 4 bases, and 11 bases lay between the germline ends. CDR3 sequence reads: CASSLNQGGTEAFF. The DNA of the CDR3 is TGTGCCAGCAGCTTAAATCAAGGAGGCACTGAAGCTTTCTTT.

As to this clonotype: A much more abundant neighbour one base away suggests this may be a read error. This sequence joins TRBV9 and TRBJ1-1; D might be TRBD1 (6 bases). The germline V gene encodes CDR1 SGDLS and CDR2 YYNGEE. The CDR3 has 15 residues. With 4 bases removed from V and 6 bases from J, the gap between germline ends came to 19 bases. Written as DNA, the CDR3 is TGTGCCAGCAGCCACGGGGGGGCCCAAAGCGCTGAAGCTTTCTTT. Amino acids: CASSHGGAQSAEAFF.

On this clonotype: Being one base from a much bigger clone, this may be a read error. The chain uses TRBV9 and TRBJ2-1, with D possibly TRBD2 on 5 matching bases. CDR3 length: 12 amino acids. Germline CDR1 and CDR2: SGDLS and YYNGEE. CDR3 residues: CASSDYYNDQFF. In nucleotides, the CDR3 is TGTGCCAGCAGTGACTATTACAATGATCAGTTCTTC.

This clonotype appeared a few times. The V gene is TRBV28, the J gene TRBJ1-3; D might be TRBD1 (6 bases). V lost 2 bases to trimming and J lost 12 bases, with 11 bases between them. CDR1 is MDHEN, CDR2 SYDVKM, per germline. This CDR3 contains 12 residues. The CDR3 is CASSLTHRVIYF. The CDR3 DNA reads TGTGCCAGCAGTTTAACCCACAGGGTCATATATTTT.

The table lists this clonotype with many counts. The chain is built from TRBV24-1 and TRBJ1-2; D remains unclear. CDR3 length: 15 residues. V lost 5 bases to trimming and J lost 2 bases, with 14 bases between them. Germline loops: CDR1 KGHDR, CDR2 SFDVKD. The CDR3 DNA is TGTGCCACCAGTGTCCCACTCCTGTCCAACTATGGCTACACCTTC. This sequence encodes CATSVPLLSNYGYTF.

This clonotype showed up many times. The V and J genes are TRBV5-1 and TRBJ2-7; D is perhaps TRBD1 (5 bases). CDR3 length: 13 residues. Trimming left V 2 bases short and J 2 bases short, with 8 bases between. Germline V gene sequence: CDR1 SGHRS, CDR2 YFSETQ. CDR3 loop: CASSFDSTYEQYF. The CDR3 DNA sequence: TGCGCCAGCAGCTTTGACAGTACCTACGAGCAGTACTTC.

This clonotype was seen many times. The V gene is TRBV30, the J gene TRBJ1-5, with 11 bases that match TRBD1. V lost 3 bases, J lost 0 bases, and 7 bases stayed unmatched. The CDR3 length is 17 residues. Germline-derived CDR1 and CDR2 are GTSNPN and SVGIG (reference sequence). The CDR3 loop is CAWSRGTGGYSNQPQHF. In DNA, the CDR3 is TGTGCCTGGAGCCGCGGGACAGGGGGATATAGCAATCAGCCCCAGCATTTT.

This clonotype showed up many times. V gene TRBV3-1 combines with J gene TRBJ1-5; 7 bases are shared with TRBD1. This CDR3 spans 15 amino acids. V dropped 0 bases and J dropped 7; count of bases not matched to a gene: 6. Per the germline V gene, CDR1 is LGHDT and CDR2 is YNNKEL (reference sequence). The CDR3 DNA is TGTGCCAGCAGCCAAGATGTAACAGGGGCCCAGCCCCAGCATTTT. Protein: CASSQDVTGAQPQHF.

This clonotype was counted at least ten times. The chain combines TRBV7-9 with TRBJ2-1; TRBD2 agrees at 10 bases. The CDR3 is made up of 15 amino acids. V gave up 0 bases and J gave up 10 bases; unmatched junction bases: 6. Per the germline V gene, CDR1 is SEHNR and CDR2 is FQNEAQ (reference sequence). CDR3 bases: TGTGCCAGCAGCTTAGCAGCGGGGGGGGAGGGAGAGCAGTTCTTC. This sequence encodes CASSLAAGGEGEQFF.

This clonotype was recorded at least ten times. This chain uses TRBV7-9 with TRBJ1-2; D ambiguous. This CDR3 is built from 12 residues. Trimming took 1 base from V and 7 from J, leaving 7 bases between them. Per germline, CDR1 SEHNR and CDR2 FQNEAQ (reference sequence). CDR3 in amino acids: CASSLEAFGYTF. Written as DNA, the CDR3 is TGTGCCAGCAGCTTAGAGGCCTTTGGCTACACCTTC.

The table lists this clonotype with many counts. V usage is TRBV6-4 and J usage is TRBJ1-1; D might be TRBD1 (5 bases). V dropped 7 bases and J dropped 6 bases, with 21 bases sitting between them. CDR3 size: 15 residues. Per germline, CDR1 MRHNA and CDR2 SNTAGT. CDR3 nucleotide sequence: TGTGCCAGCAAAGCACAGGAGGAAGGGGCCGCTGAAGCTTTCTTT. Translation: CASKAQEEGAAEAFF.

This clonotype was counted at least ten times. V gene TRBV4-1 combines with J gene TRBJ2-1; D perhaps matches TRBD2 (6 bases). The germline V gene encodes CDR1 MGHRA and CDR2 YSYEKL. This CDR3 spans 12 amino acids. V was clipped by 0 bases and J by 10 bases, with 7 bases between them. Here the CDR3 reads CASSQDLAEQFF. DNA of the CDR3: TGCGCCAGCAGCCAAGATCTAGCGGAGCAGTTCTTC.

This clonotype was seen many times. J is TRBJ1-4 and V is TRBV28; D uncertain. Deletions cut 7 bases from V and 13 bases from J, with 13 bases between. The CDR3 has 11 amino acids. The V gene's germline CDR1 is MDHEN and CDR2 SYDVKM. For the CDR3, the DNA is TGTGCCAGCACCTCCGGGTACGGACTGTTTTTT. Its translation: CASTSGYGLFF.

This clonotype came up many times. This chain joins TRBV4-2 and TRBJ1-5, with a possible D match to TRBD1 (5 bases). CDR3 size: 14 residues. Looked up from germline, CDR1 is LGHNA and CDR2 is YNFKEQ. V was clipped by 0 bases and J by 7 bases, with 10 bases between them. The CDR3 region is CASSQEWGGQPQHF. The CDR3 bases are TGTGCCAGCAGCCAAGAGTGGGGCGGCCAGCCCCAGCATTTT.

This clonotype was detected many times. The chain uses TRBV5-4 and TRBJ1-1; 8 bases fit TRBD1. The V and J ends lost 6 bases and 6 bases, in that order; junction bases with no gene match: 7. Germline V gene sequence: CDR1 SGHNT, CDR2 YYREEE (reference sequence). CDR3 length: 13 residues. DNA of the CDR3: TGTGCCAGCAATACACAGGGGGGACCTGAAGCTTTCTTT. Its protein is CASNTQGGPEAFF.